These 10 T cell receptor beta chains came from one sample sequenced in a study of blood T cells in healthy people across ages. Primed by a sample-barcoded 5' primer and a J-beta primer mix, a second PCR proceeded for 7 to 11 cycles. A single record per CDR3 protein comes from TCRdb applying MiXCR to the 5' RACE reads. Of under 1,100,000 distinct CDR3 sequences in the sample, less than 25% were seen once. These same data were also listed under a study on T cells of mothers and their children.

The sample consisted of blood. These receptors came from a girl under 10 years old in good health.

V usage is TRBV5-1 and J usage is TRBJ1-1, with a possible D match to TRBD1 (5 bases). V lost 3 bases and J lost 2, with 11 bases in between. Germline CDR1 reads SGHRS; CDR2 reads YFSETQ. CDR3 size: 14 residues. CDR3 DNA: TGCGCCAGCAGCTCCGTTGGGGGTAACACTGAAGCTTTCTTT. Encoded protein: CASSSVGGNTEAFF.

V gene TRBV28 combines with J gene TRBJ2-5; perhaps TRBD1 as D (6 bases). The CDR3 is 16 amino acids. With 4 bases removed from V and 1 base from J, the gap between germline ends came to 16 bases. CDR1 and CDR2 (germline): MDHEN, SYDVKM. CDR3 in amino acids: CASSSPRDNIQETQYF. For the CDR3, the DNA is TGTGCCAGCAGTTCTCCCCGGGACAACATCCAAGAGACCCAGTACTTC.

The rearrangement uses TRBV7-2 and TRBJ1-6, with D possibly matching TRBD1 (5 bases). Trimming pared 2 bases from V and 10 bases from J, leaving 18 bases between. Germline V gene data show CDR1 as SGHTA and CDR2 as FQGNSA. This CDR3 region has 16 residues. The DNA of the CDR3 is TGTGCCAGCAGCTTAAATAGCCAAGGGACTGGCTCACCCCTCCACTTT. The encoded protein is CASSLNSQGTGSPLHF.

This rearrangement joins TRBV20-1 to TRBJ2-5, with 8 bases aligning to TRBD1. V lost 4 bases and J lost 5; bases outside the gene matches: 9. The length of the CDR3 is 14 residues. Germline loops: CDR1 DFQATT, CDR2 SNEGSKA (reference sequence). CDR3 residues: CSAKVTGGRETQYF. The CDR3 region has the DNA TGCAGTGCTAAGGTTACAGGGGGTAGGGAGACCCAGTACTTC.

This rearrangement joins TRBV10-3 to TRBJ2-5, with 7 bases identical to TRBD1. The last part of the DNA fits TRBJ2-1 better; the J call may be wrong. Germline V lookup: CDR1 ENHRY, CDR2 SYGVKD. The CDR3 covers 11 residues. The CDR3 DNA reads TGTGCCTTAGGACAGGTCAATGAGCAGTTCTTC. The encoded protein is CALGQVNEQFF.

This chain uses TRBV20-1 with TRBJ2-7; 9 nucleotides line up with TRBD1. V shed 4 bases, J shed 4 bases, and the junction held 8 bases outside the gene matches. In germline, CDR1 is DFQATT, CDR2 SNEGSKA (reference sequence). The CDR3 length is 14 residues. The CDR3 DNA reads TGCAGTGCTACTATCCGGGACAGGGTATACGAGCAGTACTTC. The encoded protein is CSATIRDRVYEQYF.

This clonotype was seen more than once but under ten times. DNA of the CDR3: TGTGCCAGCAGCGGACCGTACCAAGAGACCCAGTACTTC. Amino acid sequence: CASSGPYQETQYF. This chain joins TRBV9 and TRBJ2-5; D is unresolved. CDR1 is SGDLS and CDR2 is YYNGEE in the germline V gene. The CDR3 is made up of 13 amino acids. Trimming removed 3 bases from V and 0 bases from J, with 6 bases in between.

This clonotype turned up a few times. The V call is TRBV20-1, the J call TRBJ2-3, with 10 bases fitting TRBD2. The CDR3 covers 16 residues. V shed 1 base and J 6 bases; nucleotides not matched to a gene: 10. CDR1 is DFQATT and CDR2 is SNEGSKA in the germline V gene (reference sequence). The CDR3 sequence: CSARVGLAAFHDTQYF. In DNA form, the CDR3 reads TGCAGTGCTAGAGTTGGACTAGCGGCATTTCACGATACGCAGTATTTT.

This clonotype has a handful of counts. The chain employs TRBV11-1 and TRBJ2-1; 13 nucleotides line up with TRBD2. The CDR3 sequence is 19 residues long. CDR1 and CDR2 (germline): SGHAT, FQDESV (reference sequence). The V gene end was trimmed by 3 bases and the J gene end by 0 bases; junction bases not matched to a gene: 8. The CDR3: CASSFQPGLAGSSYNEQFF. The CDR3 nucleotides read TGTGCCAGCAGCTTCCAACCGGGACTAGCGGGGAGCTCCTACAATGAGCAGTTCTTC.

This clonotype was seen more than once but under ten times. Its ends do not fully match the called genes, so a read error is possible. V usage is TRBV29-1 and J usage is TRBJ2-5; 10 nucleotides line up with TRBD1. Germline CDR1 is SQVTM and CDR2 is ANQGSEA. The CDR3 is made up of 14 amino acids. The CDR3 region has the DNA TGCAGCGTTGGGACAGGGGGGGTTTCGGAGACTCAGTACTTC. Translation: CSVGTGGVSETQYF.